This T cell receptor beta chain was captured by sequencing in a study of identical twins. The CDR3 contains 13 residues. Trimming cost V 7 bases and J 2 bases, with 14 bases left between them. Germline CDR1 is SQVTM and CDR2 is ANQGSEA. TCRdb itself ran the 5' RACE reads through MiXCR, one entry per CDR3 protein. Seen here are some 790,000 distinct CDR3 sequences, roughly 18% observed once, and the top ten hold around 14%. These data are also associated with another study on T cells expressing NK-cell markers.

Material: PBMCs. V gene TRBV29-1 combines with J gene TRBJ2-5; D is perhaps TRBD1 or TRBD2 (6 bases each). This sequence was found in a woman younger than 30 in good health. CDR3 sequence reads: CSGEGGQQETQYF. DNA of the CDR3: TGCAGCGGGGAAGGGGGGCAGCAAGAGACCCAGTACTTC.